This T cell receptor (beta chain) was captured by sequencing in a study of neurological immune-mediated disorders. CDR3 length: 12 amino acids. V was trimmed by 4 bases and J by 2 bases, leaving 5 bases between them. MiXCR, run by TCRdb on the 5' RACE reads, gives a single entry per CDR3 protein. Of 50,000 to 70,000 distinct CDR3 sequences listed, around 3.3% are singletons. The rearrangement links TRBV12-3 or TRBV12-4 to TRBJ1-2, with unresolved D. The TCR sequence derives from a man aged 40-55 years with multiple sclerosis. Material for sequencing was PBMCs. DNA for the CDR3: TGTGCCAGCAGTTCTAGCAACTATGGCTACACCTTC. Protein product: CASSSSNYGYTF.